This TCR beta chain stems from a study of cytomegalovirus exposure and HLA in healthy donors (dated by TCRdb to 2017 to 2019). In terms of the full investigation: In an earlier analysis of under 750 of the donors, 276 Gb of sequence data and 117 million unique TCR beta sequences from about 179 million T cells were reported. A later genetic analysis used genome-wide SNP genotypes for about 60% of the roughly 700 donors, treating that subset as a discovery cohort. High-throughput TCR immunosequencing, statistical association of individual TCRs with disease status, and machine learning were combined to predict cytomegalovirus infection status. All discovery cohort repertoires had been generated using a single sequencing platform. HLA typing included class I and class II loci at four-digit resolution. About five DR-DQ haplotypes were treated as single units for association and clustering because of strong linkage in the cohort. The number of donors typed differed by locus, with about 620-630 for A, B, C, DRB1 and DQB1, roughly 520 for DQA1, about 610 for DPA1, and 450 to 480 for DPB1. About 280 gigabases of sequencing data and tens of millions of unique TCR sequences were included in an early release covering roughly 600 HLA-typed donors. Among the roughly 400 genotyped donors, more than 70% belonged to the genetic ancestry cluster associated with self-reported Caucasian donors. Among about 410 genotyped donors of the cohort, an average of approximately 240,000 unique TCR beta nucleotide sequences was sequenced per donor, of which about 19% were non-productive. The T cell repertoires of 666 subjects were profiled by immunosequencing and related to cytomegalovirus serostatus. In a later analysis, previously published TCR beta repertoires from about 670 donors were re-analyzed and high-resolution HLA genotyping was added so that TCR occurrence patterns could be studied. Rather than using new phenotypic data, the later analysis identified candidate immune exposures from TCR beta sequences and from how often those sequences occurred across donors. Donor age, sex, ethnicity and CMV serostatus were compiled together with the repertoire data. The study was designed to test whether signatures of past pathogen exposure could be identified by cataloging public T cell receptors. An earlier analysis of 500 to 650 of the donors applied high-throughput TCR beta sequencing to assess whether each TCR beta V gene segment acted as functional or pseudogenic. In addition to the first cohort of several hundred subjects, a separate validation cohort of under 150 different subjects was used. Study-wide findings and limitations: The earlier analysis of approximately 590 of the donors excluded seventeen rarely observed V segments, including chromosome 9 orphons, because counts were too low. According to a later genetic analysis, donors in an Asian-associated ancestry cluster had fewer N-insertions in productive TCRs than the approximately 610-donor mean. In an earlier analysis of some 500 of the donors, most TCR beta V segments appeared in productive rearrangements about 87% or about 30% of the time, broadly matching IMGT annotations. According to a later analysis, parvovirus B19, influenza, CMV and Epstein-Barr virus appeared linked to several top co-occurrence clusters. HLA typing was unavailable for some donors at each locus, so association tests used only the typed subset. When HLA alleles, especially DR and DQ, strongly co-occurred, attributing TCR associations to individual alleles was difficult. Linkage disequilibrium might explain the correlated functional status among segregating V segments, but an unknown experimental factor could not be excluded. While some public TCRs were present in many individuals, most TCR sequences turned up only very rarely across donors. Sequencing depth was assumed to be roughly uniform across donors in the presence/absence analyses, though that assumption may not hold. Three of the identified cytomegalovirus-associated TCR beta chains were confirmed in vitro to be specific for cytomegalovirus antigens. A total of 150 to 200 TCR beta chains were listed by the study as associated with cytomegalovirus. Specific HLA alleles were associated with over 15,000 TCR beta sequences at a false discovery rate of 0.05 in a later analysis. In a later analysis, TCR association rates were found to vary across HLA loci, with the most associated TCRs seen for DRB1 alleles and the fewest for HLA-C alleles. According to a later analysis, most CMV-associated TCR beta chains appeared to be HLA-restricted, and the HLA associations seemed to be driven largely by CMV exposure. In a later genetic analysis, a missense DCLRE1C variant was associated with V-gene and J-gene trimming of TCR beta chains, and the association was replicated in an independent cohort. In both the original and validation cohorts, the classifier was reported to diagnose cytomegalovirus status with high specificity and sensitivity. A further reported finding was that TCR beta sequences accurately predicted the HLA-A and HLA-B alleles for most subjects in the first cohort. This cohort had only TCR beta chains sequenced, and the lack of alpha or paired-chain data limited which features could be detected. CMV serostatus was the only immune exposure information available for the cohort. The authors suggested that the approach could potentially be generalized to other disease states and immunological phenotypes. A cluster of highly shared sequence variants was judged likely to represent a technical artifact of the sequencing pipeline. Compared with equally common non-associated chains, HLA-associated TCR beta chains in a later analysis were more clonally expanded and had lower generation probabilities. The 87-base-pair reads could not distinguish some IMGT-functional V segments, including TRBV6-2 and TRBV6-3, so those segments were excluded.

In this sample, this clone turned up a few times. Its antigen is currently not known. Base-call qualities are not available, and no considerably larger clone is one nucleotide away. The cohort was made up of 500 to 850 healthy bone marrow donors. Cohort members were all nominally healthy when sampled, although unrecorded immune exposures were likely present. The donor was CMV seropositive and belonged to the group of 250 to 350 seropositive cohort members. Every donor gave a peripheral blood sample, and the peripheral blood mononuclear cells from that sample were used for TCR beta sequencing. The Qiagen DNeasy Blood Extraction Kit was used to extract genomic DNA from the blood cell samples. Library generation was performed with the immunoSEQ multiplex PCR assay. A mixture of 60 forward primers for TCR Vbeta segments and 13 reverse primers for TCR Jbeta segments was used in the multiplex PCR. A multiplex PCR assay on genomic DNA amplified the CDR3 region of rearranged TCR beta genes. The Illumina HiSeq System was used to sequence the amplified TCR beta libraries as 87-base-pair reads. The authors' pipeline ran thus. In a later analysis, tens of millions of unique TCR beta chains were counted across the 666 repertoires, and roughly 10 million of these chains were shared by at least two donors. To remove PCR and sequencing errors, raw reads were error-corrected and collapsed into unique sequences using a nearest-neighbor algorithm that merged closely related sequences. Alignment of CDR3 sequences to IMGT reference sequences was used to assign V, D and J gene segments. For a sequence to be retained, at least a six-nucleotide match to both a V gene segment and a J gene segment was required. Rearrangements were called productive when the CDR3 lacked stop codons and stayed in frame with V and J; all others were non-productive. CDR3 was defined according to IMGT convention as the region running from the second conserved V-encoded cysteine to the conserved J-encoded phenylalanine. The earlier analysis of roughly 590 of the donors excluded any sequence lacking an unambiguous match to a single V gene segment. In an earlier analysis of about 590 of the donors, a V segment was called functional when productive rearrangements were above 56.7%, and segregating when the standard deviation between donors exceeded 5%. A statistical classification framework was developed to diagnose cytomegalovirus status using the catalog of TCR beta chain sequences. In a later analysis, TCR nucleotide sequences were compared against IMGT/GENE-DB human TR gene sequences so that V and J genes could be assigned. Using the TCRdist pipeline, a later analysis assigned CDR3 sequences along with most-parsimonious VDJ recombination scenarios. In a later analysis, each TCR beta chain was defined by its CDR3 amino acid sequence together with its V-gene family, and reads lacking a unique V-gene family were excluded. A later analysis removed several hundred highly shared, low-generation-probability nucleotide sequences to deal with suspected cross-contamination and a sequencing artifact. In a later analysis, a clonal expansion index for each public chain was calculated from normalized within-repertoire ranks of inferred template counts. In a later analysis, generation probabilities were computed using a VDJ recombination model fitted to out-of-frame rearrangements, and the results were checked against IGoR. Hypergeometric tests were used in a later analysis to score TCR-TCR, TCR-HLA and TCR-CMV co-occurrence, with a repertoire-size bias correction applied to the TCR pairs. A later analysis estimated false discovery rates by permuting HLA or CMV assignments 20 times. In a later analysis, co-occurring TCRs were grouped using DBSCAN, with TCRdist sequence similarity added in when clustering inside HLA-allele-positive subsets. Repertoires with fewer than 30,000 or more than 120,000 public chains were left out of co-occurrence clustering, as were five repertoires with anomalous nucleotide sharing. Sourced from immuneACCESS, this table was stored by TCRdb with only in-frame sequences that have V and J called. A share of the clones is absent; for the studies checked, an unresolved V gene accounts for under half, and the remainder has no known explanation. The V and J calls and clone size come from that table; D and trimming were worked out from the DNA. The sample records roughly 80,000 clones, roughly two thirds of which are singletons. The biggest ten clones account for 6.5% to 7.5% of the sample.

From a lookup of the germline V gene, CDR1 and CDR2 are SGDLS and YYNGEE. The CDR3 goes from the cysteine to the phenylalanine over 14 residues. Only the CDR3 region is kept as DNA, spanning 42 bases read in frame from base 1. Trimming takes 3 bases off V and 6 bases off J; junction bases not matched to a gene: 8. This TCR was sampled from a woman in her forties or fifties in good health and CMV-seropositive. The sequenced sample consisted of PBMCs. The rearranged segments are TRBV9 and TRBJ2-5, and 7 junctional nucleotides match TRBD2. CDR3 protein: CASSAWEGLQTQYF. The nucleotide sequence reads as follows: TGTGCCAGCAGCGCTTGGGAGGGGCTGCAGACCCAGTACTTC.